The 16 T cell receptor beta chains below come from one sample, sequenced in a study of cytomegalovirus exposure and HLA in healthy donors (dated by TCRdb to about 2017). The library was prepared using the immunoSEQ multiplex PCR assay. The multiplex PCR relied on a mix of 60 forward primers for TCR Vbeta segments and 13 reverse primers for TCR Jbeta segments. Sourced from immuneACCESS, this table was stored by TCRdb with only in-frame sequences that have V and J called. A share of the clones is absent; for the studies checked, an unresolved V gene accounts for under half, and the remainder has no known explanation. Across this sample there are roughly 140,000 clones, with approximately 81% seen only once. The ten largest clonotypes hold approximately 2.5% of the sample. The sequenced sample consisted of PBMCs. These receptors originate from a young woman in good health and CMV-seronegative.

In DNA form, the CDR3 reads TGTGCCACTAAGACAGGGAAGTCTGGAAACACCATATATTTT. The encoded protein is CATKTGKSGNTIYF. The chain combines TRBV15 with TRBJ1-3; 7 bases agree with TRBD1. This CDR3 spans 14 amino acids. Germline CDR1 LNHNV, CDR2 YYDKDF (reference sequence). J was trimmed by 1 base and V by 9 bases; bases with no gene match: 6. Full variable domain (rest looked up from reference TRBV15 and TRBJ1-3): DAMVIQNPRYQVTQFGKPVTLSCSQTLNHNVMYWYQQKSSQAPKLLFHYYDKDFNNEADTPDNFQSRRPNTSFCFLDIRSPGLGDTAMYLCATKTGKSGNTIYFGEGSWLTVV.

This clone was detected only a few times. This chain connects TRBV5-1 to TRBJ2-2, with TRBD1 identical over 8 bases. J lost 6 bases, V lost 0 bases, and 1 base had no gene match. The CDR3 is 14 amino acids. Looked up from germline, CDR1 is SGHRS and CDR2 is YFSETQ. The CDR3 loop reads CASSLVQGAGELFF. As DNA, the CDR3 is TGCGCCAGCAGCTTGGTACAGGGGGCCGGGGAGCTGTTTTTT.

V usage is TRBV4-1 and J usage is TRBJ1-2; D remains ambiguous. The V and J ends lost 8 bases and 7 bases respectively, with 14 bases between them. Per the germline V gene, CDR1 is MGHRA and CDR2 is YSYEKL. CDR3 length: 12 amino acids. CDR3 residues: CASREQPGGYTF. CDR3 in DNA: TGCGCCAGCCGGGAACAACCAGGTGGCTACACCTTC.

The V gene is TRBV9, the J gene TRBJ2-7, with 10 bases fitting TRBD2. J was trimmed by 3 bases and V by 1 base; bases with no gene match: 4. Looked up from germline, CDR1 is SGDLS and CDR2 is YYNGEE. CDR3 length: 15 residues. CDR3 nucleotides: TGTGCCAGCAGCGTACTAGCGGGGGAGTACTACGAGCAGTACTTC. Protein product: CASSVLAGEYYEQYF.

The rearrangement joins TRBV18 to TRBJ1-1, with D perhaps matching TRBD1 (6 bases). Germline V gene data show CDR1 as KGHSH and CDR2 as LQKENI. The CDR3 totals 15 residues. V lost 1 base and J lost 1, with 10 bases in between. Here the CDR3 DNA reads TGTGCCAGCTCACCACTCGGGGGGCCGAACACTGAAGCTTTCTTT. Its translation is CASSPLGGPNTEAFF.

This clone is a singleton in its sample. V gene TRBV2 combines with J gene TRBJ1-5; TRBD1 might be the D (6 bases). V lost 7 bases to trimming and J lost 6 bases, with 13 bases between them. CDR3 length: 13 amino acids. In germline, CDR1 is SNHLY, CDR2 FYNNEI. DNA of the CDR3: TGTGCCAGCACAAGACAGGCTCGTCAGCCCCAGCATTTT. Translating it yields CASTRQARQPQHF.

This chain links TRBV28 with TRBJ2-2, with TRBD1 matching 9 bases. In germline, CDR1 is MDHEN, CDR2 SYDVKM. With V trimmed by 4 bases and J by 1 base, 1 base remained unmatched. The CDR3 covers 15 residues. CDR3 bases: TGTGCCAGCAGTTCGACAGGGGGGAACACCGGGGAGCTGTTTTTT. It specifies CASSSTGGNTGELFF.

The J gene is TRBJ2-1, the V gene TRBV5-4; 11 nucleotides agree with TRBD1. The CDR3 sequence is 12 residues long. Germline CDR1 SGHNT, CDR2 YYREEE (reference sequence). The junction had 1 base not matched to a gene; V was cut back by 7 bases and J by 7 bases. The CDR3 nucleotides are TGTGCCAGCTGGGACAGGGGGAATGAGCAGTTCTTC. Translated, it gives CASWDRGNEQFF.

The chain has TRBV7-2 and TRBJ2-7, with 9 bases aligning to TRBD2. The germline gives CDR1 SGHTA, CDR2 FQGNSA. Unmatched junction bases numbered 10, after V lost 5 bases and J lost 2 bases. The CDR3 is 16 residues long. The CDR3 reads CASSREGGRAAYEQYF. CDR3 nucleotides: TGTGCCAGCAGCCGAGAAGGCGGGAGGGCCGCCTACGAGCAGTACTTC.

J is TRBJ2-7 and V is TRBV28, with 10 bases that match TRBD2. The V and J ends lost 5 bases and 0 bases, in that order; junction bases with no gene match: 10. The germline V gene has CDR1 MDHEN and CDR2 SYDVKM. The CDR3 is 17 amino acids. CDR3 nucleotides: TGTGCCAGCAGTACAACTCCCGGGACTAGCGACTCCTACGAGCAGTACTTC. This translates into CASSTTPGTSDSYEQYF.

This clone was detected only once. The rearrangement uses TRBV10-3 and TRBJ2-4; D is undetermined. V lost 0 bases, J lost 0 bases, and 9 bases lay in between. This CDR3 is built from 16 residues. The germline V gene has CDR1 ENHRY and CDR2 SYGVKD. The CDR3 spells CAISESSSLAKNIQYF. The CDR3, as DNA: TGTGCCATCAGTGAGTCGTCGAGTCTAGCCAAAAACATTCAGTACTTC.

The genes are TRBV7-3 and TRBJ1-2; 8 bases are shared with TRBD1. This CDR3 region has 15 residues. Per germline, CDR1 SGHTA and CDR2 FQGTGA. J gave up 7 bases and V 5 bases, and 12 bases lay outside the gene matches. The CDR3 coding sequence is TGTGCCAGCAGCCCCGAGCCTGGACAGGGTGGTGGCTACACCTTC. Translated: CASSPEPGQGGGYTF.

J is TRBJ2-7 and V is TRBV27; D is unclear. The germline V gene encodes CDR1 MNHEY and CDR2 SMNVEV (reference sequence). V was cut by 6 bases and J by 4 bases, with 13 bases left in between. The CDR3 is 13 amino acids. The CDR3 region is CASRCAGCYEQYF. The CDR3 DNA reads TGTGCCAGCAGGTGCGCAGGTTGTTACGAGCAGTACTTC.

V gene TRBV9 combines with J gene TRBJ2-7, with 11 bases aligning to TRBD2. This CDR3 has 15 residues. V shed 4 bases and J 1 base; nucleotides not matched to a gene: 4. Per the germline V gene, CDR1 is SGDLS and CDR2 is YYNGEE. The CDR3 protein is CASSPGLAVSYEQYF. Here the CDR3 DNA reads TGTGCCAGCAGCCCGGGACTAGCGGTTTCCTACGAGCAGTACTTC.

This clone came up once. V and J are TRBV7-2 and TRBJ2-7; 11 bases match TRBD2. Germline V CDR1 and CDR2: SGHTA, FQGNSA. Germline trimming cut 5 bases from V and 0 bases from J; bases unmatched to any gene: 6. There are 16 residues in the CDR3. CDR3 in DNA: TGTGCCAGCAGCCCAGGGACTAGCGGTAGCTCCTACGAGCAGTACTTC. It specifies CASSPGTSGSSYEQYF.

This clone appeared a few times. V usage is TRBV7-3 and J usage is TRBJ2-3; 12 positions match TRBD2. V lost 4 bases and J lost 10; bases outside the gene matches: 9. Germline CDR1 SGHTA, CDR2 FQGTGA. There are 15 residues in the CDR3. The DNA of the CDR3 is TGTGCCAGCAGCTCTGGACTAGCGGGATTTAACCCGCAGTATTTT. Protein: CASSSGLAGFNPQYF.